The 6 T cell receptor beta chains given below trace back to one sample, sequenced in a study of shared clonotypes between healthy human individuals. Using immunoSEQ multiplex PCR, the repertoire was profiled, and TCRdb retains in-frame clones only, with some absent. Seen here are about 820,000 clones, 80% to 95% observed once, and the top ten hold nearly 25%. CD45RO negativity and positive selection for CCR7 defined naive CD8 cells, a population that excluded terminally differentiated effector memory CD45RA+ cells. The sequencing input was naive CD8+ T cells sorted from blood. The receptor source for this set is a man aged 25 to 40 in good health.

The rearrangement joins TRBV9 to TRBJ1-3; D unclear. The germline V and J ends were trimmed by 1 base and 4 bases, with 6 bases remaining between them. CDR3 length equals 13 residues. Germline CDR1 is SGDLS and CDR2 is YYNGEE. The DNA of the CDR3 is TGTGCCAGCAGCGTAACAGACGGAAACACCATATATTTT. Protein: CASSVTDGNTIYF.

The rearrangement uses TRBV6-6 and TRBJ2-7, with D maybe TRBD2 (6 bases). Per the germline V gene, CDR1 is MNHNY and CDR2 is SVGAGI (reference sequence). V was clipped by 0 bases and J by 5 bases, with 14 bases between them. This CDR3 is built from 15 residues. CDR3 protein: CASSYSISGLDEQYF. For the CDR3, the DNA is TGTGCCAGCAGTTACTCGATTAGCGGTTTGGACGAGCAGTACTTC.

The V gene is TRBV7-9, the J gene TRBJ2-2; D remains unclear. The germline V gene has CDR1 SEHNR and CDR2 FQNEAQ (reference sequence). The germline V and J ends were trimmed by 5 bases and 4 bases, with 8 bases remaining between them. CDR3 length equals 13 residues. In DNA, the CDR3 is TGTGCCAGCAGCATCCAGGCCACCGGGGAGCTGTTTTTT. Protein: CASSIQATGELFF.

As DNA, the CDR3 is TGTGCCAGCAGCCCCTTGGTAGGGGAGCAGTACTTC. It encodes CASSPLVGEQYF. The chain is built from TRBV7-9 and TRBJ2-7; D is unclear. CDR1 is SEHNR, CDR2 FQNEAQ, per germline (reference sequence). Trimming took off 5 bases at V and 7 bases at J, with 12 bases between the two ends. The CDR3 spans 12 residues.

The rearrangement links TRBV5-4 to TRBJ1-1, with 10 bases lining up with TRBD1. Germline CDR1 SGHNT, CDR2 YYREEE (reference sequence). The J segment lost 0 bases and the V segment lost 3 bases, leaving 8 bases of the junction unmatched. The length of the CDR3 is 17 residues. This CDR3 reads CASSWGPGQGMNTEAFF. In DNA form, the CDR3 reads TGTGCCAGCAGCTGGGGGCCGGGACAGGGGATGAACACTGAAGCTTTCTTT.

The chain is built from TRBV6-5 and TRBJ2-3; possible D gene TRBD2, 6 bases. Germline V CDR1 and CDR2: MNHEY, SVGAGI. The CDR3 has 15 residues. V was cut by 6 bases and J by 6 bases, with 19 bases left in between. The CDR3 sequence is CASRRRGSPTDTQYF. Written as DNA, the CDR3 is TGTGCCAGCAGGCGCCGGGGGTCCCCCACCGATACGCAGTATTTT.